Included here is one TCR beta chain sequence, with context. The data originate from a study of blood T cell repertoires in COVID-19. Study-level information: COVID-19 samples from acute and convalescent phases originated in the United States, Italy and Spain. Nucleic acid was either cDNA or gDNA, and it came from T cells, B-cell-depleted T cells, or PBMCs.

Only in-frame clones appear in the TCRdb table, and some are missing; sequencing was by immunoSEQ multiplex PCR. The repertoire includes 100,000 to 150,000 clones, approximately 85% of them detected once, and around 6.3% sits in the top ten. The germline V and J ends were trimmed by 2 bases and 4 bases, with 9 bases remaining between them. Per the germline V gene, CDR1 is ENHRY and CDR2 is SYGVKD. The CDR3 is 14 residues long. The chain combines TRBV10-3 with TRBJ1-5; D is perhaps TRBD1 (6 bases). Specimen: peripheral blood. The receptor's source is a man of 80 years or more with active or convalescent COVID-19. CDR3 sequence: CAISEGQPNQPQHF. The CDR3 DNA sequence: TGTGCCATCAGTGAGGGACAGCCAAATCAGCCCCAGCATTTT.